Shown below are 25 T cell receptor beta chains from a single sample sequenced in a study of blood T cell repertoires in COVID-19. Profiled with immunoSEQ multiplex PCR; TCRdb holds only in-frame clones, not every one. The sample consists of about 210,000 clones, roughly 87% of them appearing once. Sequenced: PBMCs or T cells enriched from blood (not recorded which). The receptor source for this set is a man aged 30 to 39 in a cohort exposed to, infected with or recovered from COVID-19 (not recorded which).

The rearrangement uses TRBV7-2 and TRBJ2-1; 9 bases fit TRBD2. With V trimmed by 4 bases and J by 6 bases, 16 bases remained unmatched. Germline lookup yields CDR1 SGHTA and CDR2 FQGNSA. The CDR3 has 18 residues. The CDR3 DNA reads as TGTGCCAGCAGCTCCGATAGACTAGCGGTAGGGAGTTTCAATGAGCAGTTCTTC. It is translated as CASSSDRLAVGSFNEQFF.

The chain couples TRBV12-3 or TRBV12-4 to TRBJ1-5, with D hard to call. CDR3 length: 13 residues. Trimming removed 4 bases at V and 6 bases at J, with 10 bases between. CDR3 nucleotide sequence: TGTGCCAGCAGTTCGATGGCGGGTCAGCCCCAGCATTTT. It yields the protein CASSSMAGQPQHF.

The V and J genes are TRBV5-4 and TRBJ2-1; D might be TRBD2 (5 bases). V lost 7 bases and J 14 bases, leaving 25 bases between the germline ends. There are 14 residues in the CDR3. Germline lookup yields CDR1 SGHNT and CDR2 YYREEE (reference sequence). CDR3 in amino acids: CASDDGGGAKDEFF. In DNA form, the CDR3 reads TGTGCCAGCGACGATGGCGGAGGCGCGAAGGATGAGTTCTTC.

This chain joins TRBV15 and TRBJ2-3; TRBD2 agrees at 8 bases. This CDR3 region has 15 residues. CDR1 is LNHNV and CDR2 is YYDKDF in the germline V gene (reference sequence). The V gene end was trimmed by 5 bases and the J gene end by 4 bases; junction bases not matched to a gene: 8. The CDR3 sequence is CATSGGTSFADTQYF. CDR3 bases: TGTGCCACCAGCGGCGGGACTAGTTTCGCAGATACGCAGTATTTT. Using reference TRBV15 and TRBJ2-3 for the parts outside the CDR3, the full variable domain is DAMVIQNPRYQVTQFGKPVTLSCSQTLNHNVMYWYQQKSSQAPKLLFHYYDKDFNNEADTPDNFQSRRPNTSFCFLDIRSPGLGDTAMYLCATSGGTSFADTQYFGPGTRLTVL.

This clone was observed a few times. The gene calls are TRBV11-3 and TRBJ1-5, with D perhaps matching TRBD1 (5 bases). V was shortened by 1 base and J by 3 bases, with 7 bases between the two germline ends. CDR1 is SGHNT and CDR2 is YENEEA in the germline V gene. There are 14 residues in the CDR3. The DNA for the CDR3 is TGTGCCAGCAGCTTAGGGACAAACAATCAGCCCCAGCATTTT. Translation: CASSLGTNNQPQHF.

In this sample, this clone turned up once. The V and J genes are TRBV11-2 and TRBJ2-1, with D possibly matching TRBD1 (5 bases). The CDR3 loop spans 14 amino acids. Germline V gene sequence: CDR1 SGHAT, CDR2 FQNNGV. V lost 1 base, J lost 10 bases, and 14 bases lay in between. The CDR3 sequence is CASSLVPGHMEQFF. CDR3 bases: TGTGCCAGCAGCTTAGTACCAGGGCACATGGAGCAGTTCTTC.

The CDR3 is CASSEDNYGYTF. The CDR3 DNA sequence: TGTGCCAGCTCAGAGGATAACTATGGCTACACCTTC. The chain joins TRBV18 to TRBJ1-2; no reliable D call. The germline gives CDR1 KGHSH, CDR2 LQKENI. The CDR3 is 12 amino acids. V lost 5 bases and J 1 base, leaving 5 bases between the germline ends.

CDR3 residues: CASSLLQTGTGNTIYF. The DNA of the CDR3 is TGTGCCAGCAGTTTACTCCAGACAGGGACTGGAAACACCATATATTTT. This chain uses TRBV28 with TRBJ1-3; TRBD1 aligns across 7 bases. The CDR3 is made up of 16 amino acids. V was pared by 2 bases and J by 2 bases, with 6 bases of the junction left unmatched. Germline V gene data show CDR1 as MDHEN and CDR2 as SYDVKM.

This clone has a single count. The chain recombines TRBV5-8 with TRBJ1-5; possible D gene TRBD1, 5 bases. The CDR3 runs 14 residues. Trimming took 7 bases from V and 0 from J, leaving 11 bases between them. CDR1 is SGHTS and CDR2 is YDEGEE in the germline V gene. The CDR3 spells CASSGGVSNQPQHF. CDR3 nucleotides: TGTGCCAGCTCGGGAGGGGTTAGCAATCAGCCCCAGCATTTT.

The rearrangement links TRBV12-3 or TRBV12-4 to TRBJ1-4, with 9 bases aligning to TRBD1. V shed 7 bases, J shed 8 bases, and the junction held 5 bases outside the gene matches. The CDR3 runs to 13 residues. The CDR3 nucleotides are TGTGCCAGCACCTTCGGGACAGGGGAAAAACTGTTTTTT. Residues: CASTFGTGEKLFF.

The rearrangement links TRBV5-5 to TRBJ1-1; 8 bases match TRBD1. CDR3 size: 19 residues. J lost 10 bases, V lost 3 bases, and 26 bases had no gene match. Germline values: CDR1 SGHKS, CDR2 YYEKEE (reference sequence). The CDR3 DNA reads TGTGCCAGCAGCTCACCCCCAGGGGGCGGTGAGTCCTTCTACTTACGAGCTTTCTTT. It codes for CASSSPPGGGESFYLRAFF.

The table lists this clone with a few counts. CDR3 region: CASDYRGYEQYF. DNA of the CDR3: TGTGCCAGCGACTACAGGGGGTACGAGCAGTACTTC. This chain uses TRBV21-1 with TRBJ2-7; no DNA check was done on the table's D call, TRBD1. TRBV21-1 is labeled a pseudogene. The CDR3 length is 12 residues.

The count of this clone is one. The chain uses TRBV14 and TRBJ1-4; 11 positions match TRBD1. J gave up 12 bases and V 5 bases, and 8 bases lay outside the gene matches. Germline assignment: CDR1 SGHDN and CDR2 FVKESK. The CDR3 has 14 amino acids. CDR3 nucleotide sequence: TGTGCCAGCAGCTCACGGACAGGGGGCGCAGAACTGTTTTTT. The encoded protein is CASSSRTGGAELFF.

The CDR3 coding sequence is TGTGCCAGCAACCTGGATAGCGGGAGGGCCCACGAGCAGTACTTC. The encoded protein is CASNLDSGRAHEQYF. The chain employs TRBV6-5 and TRBJ2-7; TRBD2 aligns across 11 bases. Germline CDR1 reads MNHEY; CDR2 reads SVGAGI. The CDR3 has 15 amino acids. J was trimmed by 5 bases and V by 7 bases; bases with no gene match: 10.

The V gene is TRBV7-9, the J gene TRBJ1-6, with D possibly matching TRBD1 (6 bases). Germline CDR1 and CDR2: SEHNR and FQNEAQ (reference sequence). Trimming removed 5 bases at V and 8 bases at J, with 16 bases between. CDR3 length equals 15 residues. The CDR3 DNA sequence: TGTGCCAGCAGCCCAACAAACAGGGCTGATTCACCCCTCCACTTT. It is translated as CASSPTNRADSPLHF.

The chain employs TRBV15 and TRBJ2-7, with no clear D. V was clipped by 1 base and J by 7 bases, with 8 bases between them. Looked up from germline, CDR1 is LNHNV and CDR2 is YYDKDF (reference sequence). The CDR3 is 12 amino acids. The CDR3 DNA sequence: TGTGCCACCAGCAGAGGGAGCGAGGAGCAGTACTTC. This sequence encodes CATSRGSEEQYF.

V and J are TRBV7-9 and TRBJ1-3, with TRBD1 identical over 7 bases. CDR1 is SEHNR and CDR2 is FQNEAQ in the germline V gene (reference sequence). V dropped 4 bases and J dropped 0; count of bases not matched to a gene: 12. The CDR3 covers 18 residues. The CDR3 loop reads CASSSEPDRPFSGNTIYF. The CDR3 nucleotides are TGTGCCAGCAGCTCAGAACCGGACAGGCCCTTCTCTGGAAACACCATATATTTT.

This chain uses TRBV19 with TRBJ1-2; D is ambiguous. Germline V gene sequence: CDR1 LNHDA, CDR2 SQIVND (reference sequence). The CDR3 runs 12 residues. Trimming left V 7 bases short and J 1 base short, with 7 bases between. For the CDR3, the DNA is TGTGCCAGTAAGGAGTATAACTATGGCTACACCTTC. As protein: CASKEYNYGYTF.

As DNA, the CDR3 is TGTGCCAGCAGTGAAGCGCTTCACGTCGGTTACAATGAGCAGTTCTTC. Its protein is CASSEALHVGYNEQFF. The chain couples TRBV2 to TRBJ2-1; D uncertain. Looked up from germline, CDR1 is SNHLY and CDR2 is FYNNEI. This CDR3 is 16 amino acids long. V was clipped by 0 bases and J by 4 bases, with 13 bases between them.

This clone was found once. The V gene is TRBV5-6, the J gene TRBJ2-7, with 7 bases lining up with TRBD1. V lost 3 bases and J lost 5; bases outside the gene matches: 2. CDR1 is SGHDT, CDR2 YYEEEE, per germline. The CDR3 runs 12 residues. The CDR3 nucleotides read TGTGCCAGCAGCTATGACAGGGACGAGCAGTACTTC. Its translation: CASSYDRDEQYF.

This sequence joins TRBV7-2 and TRBJ2-1; the D is unclear. Germline-derived CDR1 and CDR2 are SGHTA and FQGNSA. This CDR3 comprises 13 residues. Between the trimmed V and J ends, which lost 2 bases and 6 bases, there was a span of 8 bases. CDR3 residues: CASSLNAVNEQFF. The CDR3 region has the DNA TGTGCCAGCAGCTTAAACGCGGTCAATGAGCAGTTCTTC.

The chain is built from TRBV9 and TRBJ2-1, with TRBD2 matching 8 bases. CDR3 length: 16 amino acids. CDR1 and CDR2 from the germline V gene are SGDLS and YYNGEE. Trimming at V came to 1 base and at J to 4 bases, leaving 7 bases not matched to a gene. For the CDR3, the DNA is TGTGCCAGCAGCGTAAACGGACGGGAGGGTTACAATGAGCAGTTCTTC. Translated, it gives CASSVNGREGYNEQFF. Full variable domain (missing parts from reference TRBV9 and TRBJ2-1): DSGVTQTPKHLITATGQRVTLRCSPRSGDLSVYWYQQSLDQGLQFLIQYYNGEERAKGNILERFSAQQFPDLHSELNLSSLELGDSALYFCASSVNGREGYNEQFFGPGTRLTVL.

V and J are TRBV7-9 and TRBJ2-5; D is uncertain. The CDR3 is made up of 11 amino acids. Germline V gene sequence: CDR1 SEHNR, CDR2 FQNEAQ (reference sequence). V shed 2 bases and J shed 5 bases, with 3 bases lying between them. The CDR3 reads CASSLHETQYF. CDR3 nucleotide sequence: TGTGCCAGCAGCTTACATGAGACCCAGTACTTC.

This clone was seen a single time. V is TRBV11-3 and J is TRBJ2-7; D is unresolved. This CDR3 has 14 amino acids. Germline V lookup: CDR1 SGHNT, CDR2 YENEEA. Trimming removed 1 base from V and 2 bases from J, with 9 bases in between. This CDR3 is CASSLAGTAYEQYF. DNA of the CDR3: TGTGCCAGCAGCTTAGCCGGAACAGCCTACGAGCAGTACTTC.

The chain has TRBV6-1 and TRBJ2-7; 12 nucleotides line up with TRBD1. This CDR3 spans 14 amino acids. Trimming at V came to 3 bases and at J to 6 bases, leaving 3 bases not matched to a gene. Germline CDR1 and CDR2: MNHNS and SASEGT. CDR3 loop: CASSDRDRGREQYF. The CDR3 DNA follows: TGTGCCAGCAGTGACCGGGACAGGGGGCGCGAGCAGTACTTC.